The 4 T cell receptor beta chains in this list originate from one sample, sequenced in a study of control samples from healthy donors and cancer patients. Sequencing used immunoSEQ multiplex PCR; TCRdb keeps in-frame clones, though not all of them. Among approximately 86,000 clones listed, around nine tenths were seen once. Sample: blood. Source of these receptors: a man aged 25 to 40 in good health.

V is TRBV5-6 and J is TRBJ1-5; no firm D call. V lost 4 bases and J lost 3, with 20 bases in between. CDR3 length: 17 amino acids. Germline CDR1 reads SGHDT; CDR2 reads YYEEEE. CDR3: CASSRRNSVPLNQPQHF. As DNA, the CDR3 is TGTGCCAGCAGCCGACGAAACAGCGTACCCCTCAATCAGCCCCAGCATTTT. The full variable domain, its missing parts supplied by reference TRBV5-6 and TRBJ1-5, is DAGVTQSPTHLIKTRGQQVTLRCSPKSGHDTVSWYQQALGQGPQFIFQYYEEEERQRGNFPDRFSGHQFPNYSSELNVNALLLGDSALYLCASSRRNSVPLNQPQHFGDGTRLSIL.

The J gene is TRBJ2-5, the V gene TRBV5-1, with 8 bases fitting TRBD2. The CDR3 contains 16 residues. Unmatched junction bases numbered 6, after V lost 0 bases and J lost 2 bases. The germline gives CDR1 SGHRS, CDR2 YFSETQ. The CDR3 protein is CASSLDGSGGQETQYF. In DNA, the CDR3 is TGCGCCAGCAGCTTGGACGGCAGCGGGGGACAAGAGACCCAGTACTTC.

The chain is built from TRBV20-1 and TRBJ2-2, with D possibly TRBD1 on 6 matching bases. The CDR3 consists of 13 residues. V was trimmed by 3 bases and J by 4 bases, leaving 9 bases between them. Germline CDR1 DFQATT, CDR2 SNEGSKA (reference sequence). CDR3 in amino acids: CSASVRGTGELFF. The CDR3, as DNA: TGCAGTGCTAGTGTCAGGGGCACCGGGGAGCTGTTTTTT.

The V and J genes are TRBV12-3 or TRBV12-4 and TRBJ1-2; no definite D call. The V end lost 1 base, the J end lost 10 bases, and 7 bases lay between the germline ends. The CDR3 spans 11 residues. The CDR3 loop reads CASSLGRDYTF. The CDR3 DNA follows: TGTGCCAGCAGTTTAGGCCGCGACTACACCTTC.